The sequence of this T cell receptor beta chain was determined in a study of T cell repertoires in cytomegalovirus infection. Overall study results and limits: Carriage of CMV together with the relevant HLA was identifiable through cumulative public TCR beta family frequency.

TCRdb re-called the reads with MiXCR, one entry per CDR3 protein. This repertoire shows about 740,000 distinct CDR3 sequences, 35% found once; its top ten account for around 3%. For this clonotype: Its antigen is unidentified.

The CDR3 covers 13 residues. Trimming took 4 bases from V and 3 from J, leaving 9 bases between them. In germline, CDR1 is SNHLY, CDR2 FYNNEI. The gene calls are TRBV2 and TRBJ1-1, with a weak D call TRBD1 (5 bases). The TCR sequence derives from a human donor in good health (CMV status not recorded). Some clones in this sample may be carry-over from other donors' samples. The sequenced material came from PBMCs. CDR3 sequence (DNA): TGTGCCAGCAGTGCCAGGGCCGACACTGAAGCTTTCTTT. It codes for CASSARADTEAFF.